This T cell receptor (beta chain) was captured in a study of T cells in Graves' hyperthyroidism and ophthalmopathy. This clonotype was seen more than once but under ten times. Antigen unknown. Overall study results and limits: Separating ophthalmopathy from stable hyperthyroidism was achieved by a 13 V-J model.

CDR1 is SGHVS, CDR2 FQNEAQ, per germline. The CDR3 is 16 residues long. Trimming stripped 1 base from V and 0 bases from J, with 7 bases between. Template material for amplifying TCR beta CDR3 regions consisted of RNA transcripts. The study used the HTBI primer set for a first-round RT-PCR of the TCR CDR3. TCRdb analysed the multiplex PCR reads with MiXCR anew, one entry per CDR3 protein. Of approximately 590,000 distinct CDR3 sequences listed, roughly 46% are singletons. It was considered stable Graves' hyperthyroidism when ophthalmopathy did not progress within 18 months. The sequence was collected from a woman under 30 with Graves' hyperthyroidism. The sequenced sample was peripheral blood or thyroid tissue (not recorded which). The rearrangement joins TRBV7-8 to TRBJ1-6; D gene uncertain. The CDR3 DNA sequence: TGTGCCAGCAGCTTAGTAGGGAGCTCCTATAATTCACCCCTCCACTTT. This codes for CASSLVGSSYNSPLHF.